This T cell receptor beta chain was captured by sequencing in a study of blood T cell repertoires in COVID-19. Study summary: Sample material is recorded as cDNA or gDNA derived from T cells, B-cell-depleted T cells, or PBMCs.

Using immunoSEQ multiplex PCR, the repertoire was profiled, and TCRdb retains in-frame clones only, with some absent. There are approximately 220,000 clones in the sample; 83% occur only once, and 3.6% lies in the top ten. V dropped 7 bases and J dropped 1 base, with 9 bases sitting between them. The CDR3 extends over 14 amino acids. CDR1 SGHRS and CDR2 YFSETQ come from the germline V gene. Living in about two dozen US areas, the participants were between about 18 and 100 years of age. The V gene is TRBV5-1, the J gene TRBJ2-6; possible D gene TRBD1, 5 bases. The sample was PBMCs or T cells enriched from blood (not recorded which). The source of this sequence is a woman in her forties who had been exposed to COVID-19. CDR3 in amino acids: CASGAQSGANVLTF. The DNA of the CDR3 is TGCGCCAGCGGGGCGCAGTCTGGGGCCAACGTCCTGACTTTC. Together with reference TRBV5-1 and TRBJ2-6, the CDR3 gives the full variable domain: KAGVTQTPRYLIKTRGQQVTLSCSPISGHRSVSWYQQTPGQGLQFLFEYFSETQRNKGNFPGRFSGRQFSNSRSEMNVSTLELGDSALYLCASGAQSGANVLTFGAGSRLTVL.